This entry describes one T cell receptor (beta chain). Its antigen is not yet known. Qualities for individual bases were not recorded, and no much larger clone is one base off. Explained via the paper, the time point label denotes: about 28 days (+/-7) after the second vaccine dose. AZD1222 recipients whose second dose came at about 4 weeks and those whose second dose came at about 12 weeks were combined into one group, since spike-specific TCR depth and breadth did not differ between the two schedules. Vaccinee samples came from UK trials COV001 and COV002, including a single-blind randomized controlled phase 2/3 trial of AZD1222 (ChAdOx1 nCoV-19) in healthy adults. For TCRbeta chain sequencing, PBMC samples from trial participants were taken at day 0 and at day 28 after the second dose. These data originate in a study of T cell responses to AZD1222 COVID-19 vaccine (dated by TCRdb to about 2021). About the investigation overall: A total of approximately 250 trial participants underwent TCR sequencing, of whom about 200 had received two doses of AZD1222 and around 25 had received two doses of the MenACWY control vaccine. Trial participants were enrolled into age subgroups of 18-55, 56-69 and 70-plus years, which contained about 150, 27 and 61 TCR-sequenced participants, respectively.

Summary of the overall study and its limitations: Reportedly, almost half of the unique spike-specific TCRs recognized epitopes lying outside the regions that are mutated in the B.1.351 and B.1.1.7 variants. Most participants were white British and females outnumbered males, and the authors suggested that clonal diversity may have been underestimated. Conclusions about previously exposed vaccinees are limited because only a handful of AZD1222 recipients were SARS-CoV-2 seropositive at baseline. After two AZD1222 doses, spike-specific TCR breadth and depth were significantly higher than at day 0 and than in MenACWY recipients. The vaccine-associated CD4 TCRs covered the entire spike protein, and the dominant responses fell in regions 160-218 and 743-854. In the small 56-69-year group, the increase in depth fell short of significance, most likely because of low power. Because no day 14 peak-response samples were available, repertoires were characterized only after the peak T cell response.

The CDR3 regions of human TCRbeta chains were subjected to immunosequencing. The published analysis was carried out like this. TCRs in the repertoires were compared against a reference library of SARS-CoV-2-specific TCRs that had been generated with the MIRA antigen-specificity platform. Breadth was defined as the fraction of unique TCRs that were SARS-CoV-2-associated, and depth was defined as the fraction of total T cells that were SARS-CoV-2-associated. Using the MIRA data, every spike-specific TCR was mapped to the spike region that the TCR reacted to and assigned to either a CD4 or a CD8 class. Log10-transformed breadth and depth values were compared by one-way ANOVA with Sidak's multiple comparisons tests. The table comes from immuneACCESS by way of TCRdb, which keeps in-frame sequences with V and J called. Part of the clones is missing from these tables; in studies checked, under half for an unresolved V gene and the rest for unknown reasons. V, J and clone size derive from that table, while D and trimming were established from the DNA sequence. A total of some 150,000 clones appear in this sample, about 87% of them only once. About 9% of the sample goes to the ten largest clones.

From the cysteine up to the phenylalanine, the CDR3 has a length of 12 residues. The sequence is cut down to CDR3 DNA, 36 bases in frame from base 1. Sequences SGHTA (CDR1) and FQGNSA (CDR2) are obtained from the germline V gene. The germline ends are 8 bases apart after V is trimmed by 4 bases and J by 5 bases. This receptor was taken from an adult who received the AZD1222 COVID-19 vaccine. The source material was peripheral blood, sampled 28 days after the second AZD1222 dose. The chain joins TRBV7-2 to TRBJ2-5; the D gene assignment is ambiguous. The CDR3 protein sequence reads: CASSSRKETQYF. The nucleotides read TGTGCCAGCAGCTCCCGAAAGGAGACCCAGTACTTC. Reference TRBV7-2 and TRBJ2-5 genes cover what lies past the CDR3, so the full variable domain is GAGVSQSPSNKVTEKGKDVELRCDPISGHTALYWYRQSLGQGLEFLIYFQGNSAPDKSGLPSDRFSAERTGGSVSTLTIQRTQQEDSAVYLCASSSRKETQYFGPGTRLLVL.